The 16 T cell receptor beta chains below all came from one sample that was sequenced in a study of response to subunit inactivated influenza vaccine (dated by TCRdb to the late 2010s). Libraries were made using RT-PCR. Instrument used: Illumina HiSeq 2500. TCRdb cleaned the public reads at Q25 with fastp, built clones with MiXCR and kept in-frame beta chains. Rows merge per CDR3 protein into single entries with the most common DNA and genes. In all, the sample holds around 580,000 distinct CDR3 sequences, and approximately 12% of those were seen once. The top ten hold roughly 10% of the sample. This specimen consisted of PBMCs from blood, obtained on the day of vaccination. These receptors were collected from a man in his forties or fifties who received an inactivated influenza vaccine. Donor details come from another sample of the same person, matched by shared clones.

This clonotype showed up just a few times. The V call is TRBV5-6, the J call TRBJ2-1; D is uncertain. This CDR3 has 15 residues. In germline, CDR1 is SGHDT, CDR2 YYEEEE. V was trimmed by 0 bases and J by 4 bases, leaving 11 bases between them. The CDR3 region has the DNA TGTGCCAGCAGCTTGGCCGCTGGTTTGTACAATGAGCAGTTCTTC. Encoded protein: CASSLAAGLYNEQFF.

This clonotype has a handful of counts. The chain joins TRBV20-1 to TRBJ2-7; tentative D call: TRBD2 (6 bases). This CDR3 has 14 amino acids. Germline V CDR1 and CDR2: DFQATT, SNEGSKA (reference sequence). Trimming removed 6 bases from V and 0 bases from J, with 15 bases in between. CDR3 DNA: TGCAGTGCCGGAGGGCCTTCCTTCTCCTACGAGCAGTACTTC. This sequence encodes CSAGGPSFSYEQYF.

There are a few counts of this clonotype. The genes are TRBV5-1 and TRBJ2-5; 10 nucleotides match TRBD2. There are 17 residues in the CDR3. V lost 4 bases to trimming and J lost 5 bases; unmatched junction nucleotides: 14. CDR1 and CDR2 (germline): SGHRS, YFSETQ. The CDR3 sequence: CASSTYVAGGLGETQYF. The CDR3 DNA reads TGCGCCAGCAGCACCTACGTAGCGGGAGGCCTCGGGGAGACCCAGTACTTC.

This clonotype was counted only a few times. The chain is built from TRBV2 and TRBJ2-3, with D tentatively TRBD1 (6 bases). The V end lost 6 bases, the J end lost 2 bases, and 12 bases lay between the germline ends. The CDR3 loop spans 14 amino acids. Germline V gives CDR1 SNHLY, CDR2 FYNNEI. CDR3 bases: TGTGCCAGCAGGGGGGCGGACCTCACAGATACGCAGTATTTT. As protein: CASRGADLTDTQYF.

In this sample, this clonotype turned up a few times. This chain joins TRBV20-1 and TRBJ2-7, with D possibly matching TRBD1 (5 bases). The CDR3 covers 15 residues. Trimming stripped 0 bases from V and 3 bases from J, with 15 bases between. Looked up from germline, CDR1 is DFQATT and CDR2 is SNEGSKA (reference sequence). In nucleotides, the CDR3 is TGCAGTGCTAGAGATGGGGCAGGCCCCGTCTACGAGCAGTACTTC. Amino acid sequence: CSARDGAGPVYEQYF.

V usage is TRBV11-2 and J usage is TRBJ2-3; a possible D gene is TRBD1 (6 bases). The V gene's germline CDR1 is SGHAT and CDR2 FQNNGV. The V end was cut by 6 bases, the J end by 11 bases, with 30 bases between. The CDR3 runs to 17 residues. The CDR3 bases are TGTGCCAGCAGACCTCCTACAGGGACCCTCTCCATATCGGAGCAGTATTTT. Protein product: CASRPPTGTLSISEQYF.

The chain is built from TRBV18 and TRBJ2-2; either TRBD1 or TRBD2 may fit D (5 bases each). There are 15 residues in the CDR3. V was shortened by 5 bases and J by 4 bases, with 14 bases between the two germline ends. Germline CDR1 is KGHSH and CDR2 is LQKENI. As DNA, the CDR3 is TGTGCCAGCTCATCCCGGGGCGCCGGCACCGGGGAGCTGTTTTTT. This gives the protein CASSSRGAGTGELFF.

This clonotype was observed a handful of times. V usage is TRBV21-1 and J usage is TRBJ2-3; the table gives TRBD2 as D, unverified against the DNA. TRBV21-1 is a pseudogene segment. This CDR3 comprises 20 residues. The CDR3 reads CASSNIQGARSSGRSDTQYF. In nucleotides, the CDR3 is TGTGCCAGCAGCAACATACAGGGGGCTCGGTCTAGCGGGAGATCAGATACGCAGTATTTT.

This clonotype was observed at least ten times. This rearrangement joins TRBV9 to TRBJ2-7; D unresolved. The ends were cut back, 0 bases at V and 7 bases at J, with 11 bases in the middle. There are 13 residues in the CDR3. Germline V gene data show CDR1 as SGDLS and CDR2 as YYNGEE. The CDR3 protein is CASSVGPSHEQYF. The CDR3 DNA reads TGTGCCAGCAGCGTAGGTCCCAGTCATGAGCAGTACTTC.

Only a few counts were recorded for this clonotype. The chain combines TRBV12-3 or TRBV12-4 with TRBJ2-5; no firm D call. V gave up 7 bases and J gave up 0 bases, with 3 bases separating them. This CDR3 spans 11 amino acids. This CDR3 is CASTNQETQYF. The CDR3 DNA sequence: TGTGCCAGCACCAACCAAGAGACCCAGTACTTC.

V is TRBV6-5 and J is TRBJ2-1; possible D gene TRBD1, 6 bases. Germline values: CDR1 MNHEY, CDR2 SVGAGI. The CDR3 sequence is 17 residues long. Trimming stripped 0 bases from V and 3 bases from J, with 15 bases between. CDR3 sequence (DNA): TGTGCCAGCAGTTACTCGATCTTTGGGGGCGACTACAATGAGCAGTTCTTC. Encoded protein: CASSYSIFGGDYNEQFF.

The gene calls are TRBV7-9 and TRBJ1-1; a weak D match, TRBD1 (5 bases). The CDR3 contains 13 residues. V was trimmed by 2 bases and J by 5 bases, leaving 9 bases between them. The germline V gene encodes CDR1 SEHNR and CDR2 FQNEAQ (reference sequence). CDR3 bases: TGTGCCAGCAGCTTAAAGGGGAGGACTGAAGCTTTCTTT. It encodes CASSLKGRTEAFF.

In DNA, the CDR3 is TGTGCCAGCTCACTCCGGTCGCAGGGGGCTGGTGAAAAACTGTTTTTT. This codes for CASSLRSQGAGEKLFF. The V gene is TRBV18, the J gene TRBJ1-4; 8 bases fit TRBD1. Germline lookup yields CDR1 KGHSH and CDR2 LQKENI. J lost 7 bases, V lost 4 bases, and 11 bases had no gene match. CDR3 length equals 16 residues.

This clonotype turned up a few times. The chain is built from TRBV20-1 and TRBJ1-2, with 10 nucleotides matching TRBD1. Germline V lookup: CDR1 DFQATT, CDR2 SNEGSKA (reference sequence). The trim removed 6 bases at V and 3 bases at J, leaving 10 bases unmatched. The CDR3 has 15 amino acids. The CDR3 loop reads CSAFVYGTGDYGYTF. CDR3 in DNA: TGCAGTGCGTTCGTCTACGGGACAGGGGACTATGGCTACACCTTC.

This clonotype was seen a few times. This chain links TRBV3-1 with TRBJ2-7; TRBD1 agrees at 10 bases. The ends lost 2 bases at V and 5 bases at J; junction bases unmatched: 9. Germline V gene data show CDR1 as LGHDT and CDR2 as YNNKEL (reference sequence). CDR3 length: 16 residues. CDR3 nucleotides: TGTGCCAGCAGCCAATTAGGGGACAGGGGAGGACACGAGCAGTACTTC. Its translation: CASSQLGDRGGHEQYF.

The chain recombines TRBV29-1 with TRBJ2-3; D remains ambiguous. CDR3 size: 12 residues. CDR1 is SQVTM and CDR2 is ANQGSEA in the germline V gene. V was clipped by 7 bases and J by 3 bases, with 11 bases between them. CDR3 protein: CSAGHGTDTQYF. The DNA of the CDR3 is TGCAGCGCCGGCCACGGAACAGATACGCAGTATTTT.